Sequencing of this T cell receptor beta chain was carried out in a study of identical twins. A universal primer site came from template switching; cDNA carried unique molecular identifiers. TCRdb processed the 5' RACE reads anew with MiXCR; each CDR3 protein has one entry. The sample has around 680,000 distinct CDR3 sequences; less than 10% are singletons. The same sample was also used in a study of yellow fever vaccine responses in identical twins.

This receptor was taken from a woman aged 18-35 years in good health. Sequenced input: PBMCs.

The chain's CDR3 is CASWKRGGGLASPDTQYF. CDR3 bases: TGTGCCAGCTGGAAAAGGGGAGGAGGACTAGCTTCGCCAGATACGCAGTATTTT. The V call is TRBV21-1, the J call TRBJ2-3; the table's D call of TRBD2 was not tested on the DNA. TRBV21-1 is an annotated pseudogene. The CDR3 totals 18 residues.